This T cell receptor beta chain stems from a study of CD8 T cells in Susac syndrome. Random hexamers served to reverse transcribe roughly 0.45 to 1 ug RNA. TCRdb ran MiXCR on the immunoSEQ multiplex PCR reads and lists one entry per CDR3 protein. Here the sample spans 100,000 to 150,000 distinct CDR3 sequences, around 96% being singletons. The authors sequenced TCR beta from blood CD8+ and CD4+ T cells. The controls were healthy donors who were matched for age and sex. The CD8+ and CD4+ T cells were negatively isolated, with the TEMRA cells enriched by FACS. This CDR3 contains 16 residues. With 7 bases clipped from V and 0 bases from J, the junction kept 6 bases outside the gene matches. Germline V gene lookup returns CDR1 SGHNT and CDR2 YYREEE (reference sequence).

V gene TRBV5-4 combines with J gene TRBJ2-6, with 8 bases identical to TRBD2. This receptor was identified in a human donor in good health. Sequenced material: CD4+ T cells from PBMCs. The chain's CDR3 is CASSRGGISGANVLTF. The CDR3 DNA follows: TGTGCCAGCTCCCGGGGGGGGATCTCTGGGGCCAACGTCCTGACTTTC.